These 8 T cell receptor beta chains were sequenced from one sample in a study of shared clonotypes between healthy human individuals. Sequencing was performed with immunoSEQ multiplex PCR; in TCRdb, only in-frame clones are kept and a portion is missing. Here the sample spans some 680,000 clones, around four fifths being singletons. The specimen sequenced was memory CD4+ T cells sorted from blood. Subset in this sample: CD45RA-negative fraction. These receptors were taken from a woman aged 30 to 39 in good health.

The chain combines TRBV9 with TRBJ2-5; 9 bases align to TRBD2. The V gene's germline CDR1 is SGDLS and CDR2 YYNGEE. This CDR3 comprises 17 residues. V dropped 0 bases and J dropped 5; count of bases not matched to a gene: 11. The CDR3 region is CASSVGVAGVGLETQYF. CDR3 bases: TGTGCCAGCAGCGTAGGCGTAGCGGGAGTAGGTTTGGAGACCCAGTACTTC.

V is TRBV5-1 and J is TRBJ2-7; TRBD1 matches 7 bases. Germline V lookup: CDR1 SGHRS, CDR2 YFSETQ. With 2 bases clipped from V and 3 bases from J, the junction kept 5 bases outside the gene matches. The CDR3 extends over 14 amino acids. This chain's CDR3 is CASSFRDSNYEQYF. CDR3 in DNA: TGCGCCAGCAGCTTCCGGGACAGCAACTACGAGCAGTACTTC.

This chain uses TRBV4-1 with TRBJ2-5; 13 bases agree with TRBD2. Germline V CDR1 and CDR2: MGHRA, YSYEKL. J lost 4 bases, V lost 2 bases, and 4 bases had no gene match. The CDR3 is 16 amino acids. CDR3 sequence (DNA): TGCGCCAGCAGCCAATGGACTAGCGGGAGCGGAGAGACCCAGTACTTC. This encodes CASSQWTSGSGETQYF.

Comment on this clone: Only one base separates this from a far larger clonotype, so it likely reflects a read error. Other nucleotide sequences from this sample produce the same CDR3. The genes are TRBV5-1 and TRBJ1-3, with D perhaps matching TRBD1 (6 bases). CDR3 length: 14 amino acids. Trimming took 0 bases from V and 4 from J, leaving 8 bases between them. Germline-derived CDR1 and CDR2 are SGHRS and YFSETQ. The CDR3 DNA follows: TGCGCCAGCAGCTTGGGGACAGCGGGAAACACCATATATTTT. It translates to CASSLGTAGNTIYF.

At least ten counts were recorded for this clone. The chain is built from TRBV30 and TRBJ1-6; D is uncertain. V lost 2 bases, J lost 7 bases, and 9 bases lay in between. Germline CDR1 reads GTSNPN; CDR2 reads SVGIG (reference sequence). The CDR3 has 13 residues. The CDR3 loop reads CAWSLQSNSPLHF. As DNA, the CDR3 is TGTGCCTGGAGTTTACAGAGCAATTCACCCCTCCACTTT. Full variable domain (missing parts from reference TRBV30 and TRBJ1-6): SQTIHQWPATLVQPVGSPLSLECTVEGTSNPNLYWYRQAAGRGLQLLFYSVGIGQISSEVPQNLSASRPQDRQFILSSKKLLLSDSGFYLCAWSLQSNSPLHFGNGTRLTVT.

The chain carries TRBV7-9 and TRBJ1-1, with unresolved D. The CDR3 runs 15 residues. CDR1 is SEHNR, CDR2 FQNEAQ, per germline (reference sequence). V lost 1 base to trimming and J lost 3 bases, with 12 bases between them. This CDR3 reads CASSLVPPRDTEAFF. CDR3 DNA: TGTGCCAGCAGCTTAGTCCCGCCCCGAGACACTGAAGCTTTCTTT.

This sequence joins TRBV19 and TRBJ1-5; 8 nucleotides align to TRBD1. The CDR3 spans 14 residues. From germline, CDR1 is LNHDA and CDR2 SQIVND (reference sequence). V trimming: 6 bases; J trimming: 5 bases; junction bases outside the gene matches: 6. The CDR3 sequence is CASRRTGRDQPQHF. CDR3 DNA: TGTGCCAGTAGGAGGACAGGGAGAGATCAGCCCCAGCATTTT.

Concerning this clone: This sample also contains other DNA sequences that code for the same CDR3. The CDR3 sequence is CASSLVAGTEAFF. The CDR3 DNA is TGCGCCAGCAGCTTGGTCGCGGGCACTGAAGCTTTCTTT. The chain carries TRBV5-1 and TRBJ1-1; D gene uncertain. Germline V gene data show CDR1 as SGHRS and CDR2 as YFSETQ. Trimming pared 0 bases from V and 4 bases from J, leaving 7 bases between. CDR3 length: 13 residues. The full variable domain, with the rest looked up from reference TRBV5-1 and TRBJ1-1, is KAGVTQTPRYLIKTRGQQVTLSCSPISGHRSVSWYQQTPGQGLQFLFEYFSETQRNKGNFPGRFSGRQFSNSRSEMNVSTLELGDSALYLCASSLVAGTEAFFGQGTRLTVV.